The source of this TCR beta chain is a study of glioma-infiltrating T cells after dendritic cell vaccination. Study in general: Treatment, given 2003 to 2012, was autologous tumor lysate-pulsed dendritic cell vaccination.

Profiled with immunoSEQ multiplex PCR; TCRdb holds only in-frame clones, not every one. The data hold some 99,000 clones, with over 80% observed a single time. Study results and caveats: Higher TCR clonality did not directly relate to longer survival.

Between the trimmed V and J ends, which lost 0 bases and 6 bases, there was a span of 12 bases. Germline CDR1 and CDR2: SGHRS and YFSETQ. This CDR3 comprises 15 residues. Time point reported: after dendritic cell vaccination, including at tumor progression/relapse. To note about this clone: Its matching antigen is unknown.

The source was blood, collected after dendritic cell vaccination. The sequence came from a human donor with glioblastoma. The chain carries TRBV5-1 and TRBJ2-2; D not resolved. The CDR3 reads CASSLAESEAGELFF. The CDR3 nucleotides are TGCGCCAGCAGCTTGGCCGAATCCGAGGCCGGGGAGCTGTTTTTT.